The 21 T cell receptor beta chains in this list originate from one sample, sequenced in a study of lymphopenia after photon versus proton radiotherapy. Sequencing was performed with immunoSEQ multiplex PCR; in TCRdb, only in-frame clones are kept and a portion is missing. The table has 150,000 to 200,000 clones, approximately 90% seen once. Sample: peripheral blood, taken from a patient treated with photon-based radiotherapy. Receptor source: a man between 45 and 60 years old with gastric cancer.

CDR3 sequence (DNA): TGTGCCAGCAGCCTTAAGACTAGCCCCAACACCGGGGAGCTGTTTTTT. The encoded protein is CASSLKTSPNTGELFF. The chain has TRBV5-4 and TRBJ2-2; 7 bases are shared with TRBD2. This CDR3 contains 16 residues. Trimming at V came to 4 bases and at J to 2 bases, leaving 8 bases not matched to a gene. Germline V gene data show CDR1 as SGHNT and CDR2 as YYREEE (reference sequence).

V usage is TRBV7-2 and J usage is TRBJ1-5, with D tentatively TRBD1 (6 bases). The CDR3 extends over 15 amino acids. Trimming removed 7 bases from V and 0 bases from J, with 13 bases in between. Germline V lookup: CDR1 SGHTA, CDR2 FQGNSA. The CDR3 loop is CASTPTGNSNQPQHF. The DNA for the CDR3 is TGTGCCAGCACCCCGACAGGAAATAGCAATCAGCCCCAGCATTTT.

The chain combines TRBV11-2 with TRBJ1-1; D gene ambiguous. V dropped 3 bases and J dropped 5 bases, with 10 bases sitting between them. Per germline, CDR1 SGHAT and CDR2 FQNNGV. This CDR3 comprises 13 residues. The chain's CDR3 is CASSFGSVTEAFF. CDR3 in DNA: TGTGCCAGCAGCTTCGGTTCGGTTACTGAAGCTTTCTTT.

V gene TRBV28 combines with J gene TRBJ1-1, with D unclear. V lost 1 base and J 7 bases, leaving 7 bases between the germline ends. CDR1 is MDHEN and CDR2 is SYDVKM in the germline V gene. The CDR3 has 12 residues. The CDR3 bases are TGTGCCAGCAGTTTATTAGAGGGTGAAGCTTTCTTT. It is translated as CASSLLEGEAFF.

J is TRBJ2-1 and V is TRBV2; no definite D call. In germline, CDR1 is SNHLY, CDR2 FYNNEI. V lost 5 bases and J lost 12, with 8 bases in between. This CDR3 has 10 amino acids. The CDR3 loop reads CASSPGAQFF. CDR3 DNA sequence: TGTGCCAGCAGTCCCGGAGCGCAGTTCTTC.

V and J are TRBV27 and TRBJ1-2; the D gene is possibly TRBD1 (5 bases). Between the trimmed V and J ends, which lost 6 bases and 8 bases, there was a span of 28 bases. The CDR3 totals 17 residues. Germline CDR1 reads MNHEY; CDR2 reads SMNVEV (reference sequence). The CDR3: CASRHRTEGRVFGGYTF. In nucleotides, the CDR3 is TGTGCCAGCAGGCACAGGACTGAGGGGAGGGTTTTCGGCGGCTACACCTTC.

The genes are TRBV5-1 and TRBJ2-1, with TRBD1 identical over 8 bases. V gave up 8 bases and J gave up 6 bases; unmatched junction bases: 13. The CDR3 length is 15 residues. In germline, CDR1 is SGHRS, CDR2 YFSETQ. The CDR3 DNA reads TGCGCCAGTTGGCTGCAGGGGGCTGGGGGCAATGAGCAGTTCTTC. The encoded protein is CASWLQGAGGNEQFF.

The chain is built from TRBV6-5 and TRBJ2-5, with D possibly matching TRBD2 (5 bases). V lost 2 bases and J lost 2, with 15 bases in between. The CDR3 extends over 16 amino acids. Germline loops: CDR1 MNHEY, CDR2 SVGAGI. CDR3 DNA sequence: TGTGCCAGCAGTTACCGAGGTTTAAGCGGTCAAGAGACCCAGTACTTC. Translation: CASSYRGLSGQETQYF.

As for this clone: The same CDR3 arises from other DNA sequences in this sample as well. V gene TRBV6-5 combines with J gene TRBJ2-7, with 11 bases lining up with TRBD1. With 3 bases clipped from V and 2 bases from J, the junction kept 3 bases outside the gene matches. The CDR3 loop spans 15 amino acids. CDR1 MNHEY and CDR2 SVGAGI come from the germline V gene. The DNA for the CDR3 is TGTGCCAGCAGTTATGAGGGACAGGGGGCCTACGAGCAGTACTTC. Translating it yields CASSYEGQGAYEQYF.

J is TRBJ1-4 and V is TRBV18; no reliable D call. This CDR3 contains 15 residues. Germline V gene data show CDR1 as KGHSH and CDR2 as LQKENI. V lost 3 bases and J lost 7, with 15 bases in between. As DNA, the CDR3 is TGTGCCAGCTCACCCCAGTTCGGGCCTCTTGAAAAACTGTTTTTT. This encodes CASSPQFGPLEKLFF.

The chain joins TRBV5-1 to TRBJ2-5, with a tentative D call TRBD1 (6 bases). Trimming took off 0 bases at V and 4 bases at J, with 10 bases between the two ends. The length of the CDR3 is 14 residues. Germline V gene sequence: CDR1 SGHRS, CDR2 YFSETQ. The DNA of the CDR3 is TGCGCCAGCAGCTTGGACAGGGTCGGAGAGACCCAGTACTTC. It is translated as CASSLDRVGETQYF.

The chain is built from TRBV30 and TRBJ2-3; D is uncertain. V lost 3 bases and J 0 bases, leaving 4 bases between the germline ends. This CDR3 is built from 12 residues. CDR1 and CDR2 (germline): GTSNPN, SVGIG (reference sequence). CDR3 sequence reads: CAWRLSTDTQYF. For the CDR3, the DNA is TGTGCCTGGAGGCTTAGCACAGATACGCAGTATTTT.

This chain links TRBV7-3 with TRBJ1-1; D remains ambiguous. Trimming shortened V by 4 bases and J by 1 base, and 13 bases separated the two germline ends. Germline CDR1 SGHTA, CDR2 FQGTGA. There are 15 residues in the CDR3. The CDR3 sequence: CASSSRRVQNTEAFF. The CDR3 bases are TGTGCCAGCAGCTCCCGACGGGTTCAGAACACTGAAGCTTTCTTT. The full variable domain, with the rest looked up from reference TRBV7-3 and TRBJ1-1, is GAGVSQTPSNKVTEKGKYVELRCDPISGHTALYWYRQSLGQGPEFLIYFQGTGAADDSGLPNDRFFAVRPEGSVSTLKIQRTERGDSAVYLCASSSRRVQNTEAFFGQGTRLTVV.

In nucleotides, the CDR3 is TGTGCCAGCAGTGAACGGACTAGCGGGAGTAGGGATACGCAGTATTTT. Protein sequence: CASSERTSGSRDTQYF. J is TRBJ2-3 and V is TRBV2, with 13 nucleotides matching TRBD2. The J segment lost 6 bases and the V segment lost 2 bases, leaving 5 bases of the junction unmatched. The CDR3 extends over 16 amino acids. Germline CDR1 is SNHLY and CDR2 is FYNNEI.

This chain uses TRBV7-2 with TRBJ1-2, with no clear D. Germline CDR1 is SGHTA and CDR2 is FQGNSA. This CDR3 comprises 14 residues. Trimming left V 3 bases short and J 6 bases short, with 14 bases between. The CDR3 region is CASSFLTGVDGYTF. The DNA of the CDR3 is TGTGCCAGCAGCTTTTTGACGGGCGTCGATGGCTACACCTTC.

The gene calls are TRBV7-9 and TRBJ1-3; D is perhaps TRBD1 (5 bases). CDR3 length: 15 amino acids. The ends were cut back, 5 bases at V and 2 bases at J, with 13 bases in the middle. The germline V gene encodes CDR1 SEHNR and CDR2 FQNEAQ (reference sequence). CDR3 region: CASSPGYPPGNTIYF. The CDR3 DNA is TGTGCCAGCAGCCCAGGGTATCCCCCTGGAAACACCATATATTTT.

The rearrangement links TRBV28 to TRBJ1-4, with 9 bases aligning to TRBD1. This CDR3 contains 15 residues. Germline V gene lookup returns CDR1 MDHEN and CDR2 SYDVKM. The V segment lost 5 bases and the J segment 5 bases; nucleotides outside the gene matches: 6. CDR3: CASSPPGTGNEKLFF. The CDR3 bases are TGTGCCAGCAGTCCCCCGGGGACAGGGAATGAAAAACTGTTTTTT.

This chain uses TRBV6-4 with TRBJ2-3, with TRBD1 matching 7 bases. This CDR3 spans 15 amino acids. V shed 6 bases and J 1 base; nucleotides not matched to a gene: 7. Germline V gives CDR1 MRHNA, CDR2 SNTAGT. The CDR3 spells CASSLQGTGTDTQYF. The CDR3 DNA follows: TGTGCCAGCAGCCTACAGGGGACAGGCACAGATACGCAGTATTTT.

About this clone itself: Other DNA sequences in this sample translate to the same CDR3. The chain uses TRBV4-1 and TRBJ2-5, with D possibly being TRBD2 (6 bases). Trimming left V 3 bases short and J 4 bases short, with 9 bases between. Germline V gene sequence: CDR1 MGHRA, CDR2 YSYEKL. This CDR3 has 13 amino acids. The CDR3 bases are TGCGCCAGCAGCCAGGTCGGGGGAGAGACCCAGTACTTC. It specifies CASSQVGGETQYF.

This clone was picked up a small number of times. The chain couples TRBV18 to TRBJ2-2, with D possibly matching TRBD1 (6 bases). The germline V gene has CDR1 KGHSH and CDR2 LQKENI. The CDR3 is 16 amino acids. Trimming removed 3 bases at V and 0 bases at J, with 11 bases between. CDR3 residues: CASSPGKGANTGELFF. The CDR3 region has the DNA TGTGCCAGCTCACCGGGCAAGGGGGCGAACACCGGGGAGCTGTTTTTT.

As for this clone: One end of the junction fails to match germline, which may point to a read error. V gene TRBV5-6 combines with J gene TRBJ2-7; 8 bases align to TRBD2. Per the germline V gene, CDR1 is SGHDT and CDR2 is YYEEEE. This CDR3 is 17 amino acids long. CDR3 sequence (DNA): TGTGCCGGCAGCTTGGTAAGCGGGAGCACGAGCTCCTACGAGCAGTACTTC. It encodes CAGSLVSGSTSSYEQYF.